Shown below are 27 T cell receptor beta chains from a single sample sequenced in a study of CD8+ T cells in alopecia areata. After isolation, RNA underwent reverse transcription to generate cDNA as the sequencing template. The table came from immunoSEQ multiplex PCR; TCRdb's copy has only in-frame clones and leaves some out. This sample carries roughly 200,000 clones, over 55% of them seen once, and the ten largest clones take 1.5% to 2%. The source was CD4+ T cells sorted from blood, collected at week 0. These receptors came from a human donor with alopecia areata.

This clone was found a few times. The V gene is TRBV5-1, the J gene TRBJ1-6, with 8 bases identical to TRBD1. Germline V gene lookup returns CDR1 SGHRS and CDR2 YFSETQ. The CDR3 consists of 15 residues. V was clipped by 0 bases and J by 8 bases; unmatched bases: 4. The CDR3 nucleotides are TGCGCCAGCAGCTTGGTGTCAGGGGGCTATTCACCCCTCCACTTT. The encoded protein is CASSLVSGGYSPLHF.

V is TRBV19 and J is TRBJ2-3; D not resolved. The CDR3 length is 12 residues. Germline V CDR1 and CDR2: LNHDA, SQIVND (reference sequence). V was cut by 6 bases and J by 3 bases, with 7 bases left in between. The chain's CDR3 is CASSSPTDTQYF. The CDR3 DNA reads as TGTGCCAGTAGCAGTCCTACAGATACGCAGTATTTT.

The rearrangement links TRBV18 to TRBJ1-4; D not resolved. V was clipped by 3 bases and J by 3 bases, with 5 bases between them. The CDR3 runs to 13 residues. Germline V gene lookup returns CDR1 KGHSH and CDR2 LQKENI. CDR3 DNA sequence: TGTGCCAGCTCACCGAGGGCTAATGAAAAACTGTTTTTT. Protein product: CASSPRANEKLFF.

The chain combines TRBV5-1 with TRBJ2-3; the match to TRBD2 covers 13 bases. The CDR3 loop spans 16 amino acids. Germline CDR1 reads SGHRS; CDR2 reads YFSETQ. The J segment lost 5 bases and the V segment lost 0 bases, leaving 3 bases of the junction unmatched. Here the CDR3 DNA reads TGCGCCAGCAGCTTGGGGACTAGCGGGGGACGAGATACGCAGTATTTT. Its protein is CASSLGTSGGRDTQYF.

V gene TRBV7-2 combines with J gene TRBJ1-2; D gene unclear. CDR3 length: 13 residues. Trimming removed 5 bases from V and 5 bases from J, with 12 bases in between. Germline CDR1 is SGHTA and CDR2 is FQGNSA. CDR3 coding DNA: TGTGCCAGCAGCCCCGCGGAGAGTTATGGCTACACCTTC. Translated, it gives CASSPAESYGYTF.

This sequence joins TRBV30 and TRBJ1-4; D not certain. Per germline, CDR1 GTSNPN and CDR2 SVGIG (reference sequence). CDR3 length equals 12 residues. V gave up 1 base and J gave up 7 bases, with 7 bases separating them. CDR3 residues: CAWSALGEKLFF. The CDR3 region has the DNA TGTGCCTGGAGTGCGCTAGGTGAAAAACTGTTTTTT.

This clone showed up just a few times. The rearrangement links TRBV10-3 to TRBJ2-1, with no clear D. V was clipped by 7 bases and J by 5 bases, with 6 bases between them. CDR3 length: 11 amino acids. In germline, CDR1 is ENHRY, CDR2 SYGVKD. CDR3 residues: CAITTHNEQFF. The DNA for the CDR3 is TGTGCCATCACCACCCACAATGAGCAGTTCTTC.

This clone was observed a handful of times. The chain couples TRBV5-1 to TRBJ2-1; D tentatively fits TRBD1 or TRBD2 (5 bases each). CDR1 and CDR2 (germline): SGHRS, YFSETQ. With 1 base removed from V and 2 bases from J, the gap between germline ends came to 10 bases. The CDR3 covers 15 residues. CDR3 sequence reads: CASSLRLGAYNEQFF. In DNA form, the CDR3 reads TGCGCCAGCAGCTTGCGATTGGGGGCCTACAATGAGCAGTTCTTC. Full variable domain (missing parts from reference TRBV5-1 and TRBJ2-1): KAGVTQTPRYLIKTRGQQVTLSCSPISGHRSVSWYQQTPGQGLQFLFEYFSETQRNKGNFPGRFSGRQFSNSRSEMNVSTLELGDSALYLCASSLRLGAYNEQFFGPGTRLTVL.

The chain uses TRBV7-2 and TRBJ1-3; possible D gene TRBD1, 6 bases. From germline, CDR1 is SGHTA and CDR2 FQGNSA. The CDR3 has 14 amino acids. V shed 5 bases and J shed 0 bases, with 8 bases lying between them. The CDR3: CASSEDSSGNTIYF. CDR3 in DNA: TGTGCCAGCAGCGAGGACAGCTCTGGAAACACCATATATTTT.

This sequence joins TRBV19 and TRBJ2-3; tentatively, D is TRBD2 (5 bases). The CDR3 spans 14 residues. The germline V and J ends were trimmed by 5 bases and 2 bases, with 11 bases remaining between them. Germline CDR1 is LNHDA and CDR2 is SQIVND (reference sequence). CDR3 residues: CASSLKLATDTQYF. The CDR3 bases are TGTGCCAGTAGTCTAAAGCTAGCCACAGATACGCAGTATTTT. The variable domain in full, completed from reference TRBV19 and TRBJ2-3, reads DGGITQSPKYLFRKEGQNVTLSCEQNLNHDAMYWYRQDPGQGLRLIYYSQIVNDFQKGDIAEGYSVSREKKESFPLTVTSAQKNPTAFYLCASSLKLATDTQYFGPGTRLTVL.

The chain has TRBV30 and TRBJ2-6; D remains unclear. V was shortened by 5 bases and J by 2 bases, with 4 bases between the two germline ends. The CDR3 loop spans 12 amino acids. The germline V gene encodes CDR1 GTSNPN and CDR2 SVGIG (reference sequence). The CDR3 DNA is TGTGCCTGGGGCCCTGGGGCCAACGTCCTGACTTTC. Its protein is CAWGPGANVLTF.

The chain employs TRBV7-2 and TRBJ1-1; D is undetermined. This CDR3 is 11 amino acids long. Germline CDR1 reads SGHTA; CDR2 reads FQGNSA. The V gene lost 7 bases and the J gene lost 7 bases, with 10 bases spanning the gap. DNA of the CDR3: TGTGCCAGCAATTCGAAGTATGAAGCTTTCTTT. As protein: CASNSKYEAFF.

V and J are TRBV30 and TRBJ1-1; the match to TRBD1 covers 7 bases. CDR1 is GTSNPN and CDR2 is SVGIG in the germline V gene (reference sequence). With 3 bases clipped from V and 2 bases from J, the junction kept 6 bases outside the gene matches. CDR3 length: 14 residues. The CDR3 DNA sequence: TGTGCCTGGAGCCGAGGACAGGTTAACACTGAAGCTTTCTTT. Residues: CAWSRGQVNTEAFF.

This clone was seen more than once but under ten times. This chain's CDR3 is CATGKGAASGSYEQYF. The CDR3 DNA follows: TGTGCCACCGGGAAAGGGGCGGCTAGCGGGTCCTACGAGCAGTACTTC. This sequence joins TRBV7-2 and TRBJ2-7; 8 bases agree with TRBD2. The germline gives CDR1 SGHTA, CDR2 FQGNSA. The CDR3 contains 16 residues. V lost 10 bases, J lost 1 base, and 15 bases stayed unmatched.

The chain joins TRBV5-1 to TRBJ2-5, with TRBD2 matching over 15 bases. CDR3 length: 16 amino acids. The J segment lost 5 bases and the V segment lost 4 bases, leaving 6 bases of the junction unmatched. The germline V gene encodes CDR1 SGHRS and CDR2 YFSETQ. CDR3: CASSLGLAGGLETQYF. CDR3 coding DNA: TGCGCCAGCAGCCTGGGACTAGCGGGGGGCCTGGAGACCCAGTACTTC.

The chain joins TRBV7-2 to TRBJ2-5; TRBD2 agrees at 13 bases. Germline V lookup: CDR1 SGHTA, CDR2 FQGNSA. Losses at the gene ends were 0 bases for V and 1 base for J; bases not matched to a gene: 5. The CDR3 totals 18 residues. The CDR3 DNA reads TGTGCCAGCAGCTTAGCTGGGACTAGCGGGGCCATCCAAGAGACCCAGTACTTC. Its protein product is CASSLAGTSGAIQETQYF. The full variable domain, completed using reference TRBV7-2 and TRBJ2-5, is GAGVSQSPSNKVTEKGKDVELRCDPISGHTALYWYRQSLGQGLEFLIYFQGNSAPDKSGLPSDRFSAERTGGSVSTLTIQRTQQEDSAVYLCASSLAGTSGAIQETQYFGPGTRLLVL.

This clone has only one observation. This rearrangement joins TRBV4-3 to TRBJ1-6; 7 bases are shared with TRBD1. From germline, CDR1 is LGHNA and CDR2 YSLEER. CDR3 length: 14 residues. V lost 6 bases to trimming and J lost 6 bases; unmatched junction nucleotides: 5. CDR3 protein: CASSPDRANSPLHF. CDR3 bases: TGCGCCAGCAGTCCCGACAGGGCTAATTCACCCCTCCACTTT.

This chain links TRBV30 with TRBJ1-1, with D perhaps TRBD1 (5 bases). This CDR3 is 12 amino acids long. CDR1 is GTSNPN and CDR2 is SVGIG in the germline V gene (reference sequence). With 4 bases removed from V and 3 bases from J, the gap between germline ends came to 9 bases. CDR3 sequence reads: CAWIMGDTEAFF. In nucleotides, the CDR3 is TGTGCCTGGATCATGGGGGACACTGAAGCTTTCTTT.

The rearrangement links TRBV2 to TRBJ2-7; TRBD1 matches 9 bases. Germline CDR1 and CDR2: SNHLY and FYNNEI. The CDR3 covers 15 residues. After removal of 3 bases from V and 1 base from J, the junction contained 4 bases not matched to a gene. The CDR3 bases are TGTGCCAGCAGTGAGGCCGGGACAGGGTCCTACGAGCAGTACTTC. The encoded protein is CASSEAGTGSYEQYF.

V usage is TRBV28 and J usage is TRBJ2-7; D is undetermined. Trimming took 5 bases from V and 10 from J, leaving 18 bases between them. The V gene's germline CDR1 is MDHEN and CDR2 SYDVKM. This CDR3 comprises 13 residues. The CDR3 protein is CASSQLTQGPQYF. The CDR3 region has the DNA TGTGCCAGCAGTCAACTTACTCAAGGACCACAGTACTTC.

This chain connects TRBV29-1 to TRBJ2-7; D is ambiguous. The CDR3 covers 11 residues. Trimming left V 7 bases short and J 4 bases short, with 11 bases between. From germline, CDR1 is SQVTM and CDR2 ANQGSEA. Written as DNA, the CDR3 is TGCAGCGCGCTCTCTGGATACGAGCAGTACTTC. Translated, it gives CSALSGYEQYF.

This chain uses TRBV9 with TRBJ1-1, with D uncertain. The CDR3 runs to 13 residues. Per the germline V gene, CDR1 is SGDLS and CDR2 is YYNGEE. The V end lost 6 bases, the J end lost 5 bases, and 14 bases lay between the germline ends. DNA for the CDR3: TGTGCCAGCAATATTGAGCCCGGGACTGAAGCTTTCTTT. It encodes CASNIEPGTEAFF.

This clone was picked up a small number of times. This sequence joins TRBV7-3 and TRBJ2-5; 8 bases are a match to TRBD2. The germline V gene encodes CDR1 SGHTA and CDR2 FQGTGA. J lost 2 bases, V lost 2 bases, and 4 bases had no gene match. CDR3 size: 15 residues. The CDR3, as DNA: TGTGCCAGCAGCTTACAAGCGGGGGAACAAGAGACCCAGTACTTC. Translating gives CASSLQAGEQETQYF.

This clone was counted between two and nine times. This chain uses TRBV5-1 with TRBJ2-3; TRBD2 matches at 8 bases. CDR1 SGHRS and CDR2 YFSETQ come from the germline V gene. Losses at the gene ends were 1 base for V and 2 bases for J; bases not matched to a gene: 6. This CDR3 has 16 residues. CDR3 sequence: CASSLFTGGDTDTQYF. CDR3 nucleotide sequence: TGCGCCAGCAGCTTGTTTACCGGGGGGGACACAGATACGCAGTATTTT.

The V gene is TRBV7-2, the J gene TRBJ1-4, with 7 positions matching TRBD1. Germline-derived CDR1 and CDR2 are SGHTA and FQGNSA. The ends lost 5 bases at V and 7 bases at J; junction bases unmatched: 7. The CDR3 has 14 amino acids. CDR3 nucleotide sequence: TGTGCCAGCAGCCCTAGGGGGCTGAGTGAAAAACTGTTTTTT. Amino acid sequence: CASSPRGLSEKLFF.

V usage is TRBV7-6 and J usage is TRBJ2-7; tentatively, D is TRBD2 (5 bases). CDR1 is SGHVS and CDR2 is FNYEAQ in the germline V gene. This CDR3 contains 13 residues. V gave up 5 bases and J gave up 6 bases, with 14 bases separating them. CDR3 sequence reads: CASSTRVAAEQYF. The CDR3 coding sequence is TGTGCCAGCAGCACGAGGGTGGCTGCCGAGCAGTACTTC.

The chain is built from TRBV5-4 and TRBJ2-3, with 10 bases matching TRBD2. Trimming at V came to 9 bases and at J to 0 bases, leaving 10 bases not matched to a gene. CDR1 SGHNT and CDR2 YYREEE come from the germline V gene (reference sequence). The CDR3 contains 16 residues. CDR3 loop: CATRGSGGPSTDTQYF. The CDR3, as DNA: TGTGCCACCAGGGGTAGCGGGGGGCCTAGCACAGATACGCAGTATTTT.